The rows below give T cell receptor beta chains drawn from one sample of a study of tumor and adjacent non-tumor tissue in lung cancer. TCRdb called the multiplex PCR reads again in MiXCR, with one record for every CDR3 protein. The data show 200,000 or so distinct CDR3 sequences, 71% seen once. Sequencing was done on a sample of lung tumor tissue. These receptors were collected from a man aged 60 to 75 with non-small cell lung cancer. Both conserved end residues are part of each CDR3. The D gene is left open where the match is weak. The listing skips clone size in some rows; elsewhere it reads once, few, many or a size class.

abundance: .; v_gene: TRBV6-5; len: 15; j_gene: TRBJ2-7; d_gene: .; CDR3nt: TGTGCCAGTGGCAATGGGGAAGTCACACGCTTTGAGCAGTACTTC; CDR3aa: CASGNGEVTRFEQYF
abundance: .; v_gene: TRBV5-5; len: 14; j_gene: TRBJ1-3; d_gene: .; CDR3nt: TGTGCCGGCAGCTTTACGGACTCTGGAAGCACCATATATTTT; CDR3aa: CAGSFTDSGSTIYF
abundance: .; v_gene: TRBV4-3; len: 16; j_gene: TRBJ2-4; d_gene: .; CDR3nt: TGCGCCAGCAGCCAAGAACTCATGGGCCGAGGAAACATTCAGTACTTC; CDR3aa: CASSQELMGRGNIQYF
abundance: .; v_gene: TRBV11-3; len: 15; j_gene: TRBJ2-7; d_gene: .; CDR3nt: TGTGCCAGCAGTCCCCGGACATGTAACGAAAGGGGGCAGTACTTC; CDR3aa: CASSPRTCNERGQYF
abundance: .; v_gene: TRBV12-3/TRBV12-4; len: 14; j_gene: TRBJ2-4; d_gene: .; CDR3nt: TGTGCCAGCAGTGGGGAGGACAGAAAAAACATTCAGTACTTC; CDR3aa: CASSGEDRKNIQYF
abundance: .; v_gene: TRBV6-5; len: 11; j_gene: TRBJ1-1; d_gene: .; CDR3nt: TGTGCCAGCAGTTGCGCCCCCTGCGCTTTCTTT; CDR3aa: CASSCAPCAFF
abundance: .; v_gene: TRBV5-4; len: 15; j_gene: TRBJ2-2; d_gene: .; CDR3nt: TGTGCCAGCAGCTTGGTGGCGACGAACACCGGGGAGCTGTTTTTT; CDR3aa: CASSLVATNTGELFF
abundance: .; v_gene: TRBV20-1; len: 14; j_gene: TRBJ2-3; d_gene: .; CDR3nt: TGCAGTGCTAGAGTCGGCAGGACCACAGATACGCAGTATTTT; CDR3aa: CSARVGRTTDTQYF
abundance: once; v_gene: TRBV20-1; len: 13; j_gene: TRBJ1-4; d_gene: .; CDR3nt: TGCAGTGCTCTCAGGGGTAGGAATGAAGAACTGTTTTTT; CDR3aa: CSALRGRNEELFF
abundance: .; v_gene: TRBV12-3/TRBV12-4; len: 14; j_gene: TRBJ2-7; d_gene: TRBD2; CDR3nt: TGTGCCAGCAGTCCTAGCGGGAGCTCCTACGAGCAGTGCTTC; CDR3aa: CASSPSGSSYEQCF
abundance: .; v_gene: TRBV20-1; len: 13; j_gene: TRBJ2-1; d_gene: TRBD2; CDR3nt: TGCAGTACTAGCCTAGCGGGGGCCCCTCAGATGTTCTTC; CDR3aa: CSTSLAGAPQMFF
abundance: few; v_gene: TRBV10-3; len: 15; j_gene: TRBJ2-1; d_gene: .; CDR3nt: TGTGCCATCAGTGAGCCCGGGAGAAGAAGCAATGAGCAGTTCTTC; CDR3aa: CAISEPGRRSNEQFF
abundance: .; v_gene: TRBV6-1; len: 17; j_gene: TRBJ2-5; d_gene: .; CDR3nt: TGTGCCAGCCGTGAACGTGGCGGGAAGGCAGTAGGGGAGACCCAGTACTTC; CDR3aa: CASRERGGKAVGETQYF
abundance: few; v_gene: TRBV11-2; len: 15; j_gene: TRBJ1-6; d_gene: .; CDR3nt: TGTGCCAGCAACTTACAGCCGGGTGGTAATTCACCCCTCCACTTT; CDR3aa: CASNLQPGGNSPLHF
abundance: .; v_gene: TRBV20-1; len: 13; j_gene: TRBJ1-1; d_gene: .; CDR3nt: TGCAGTGCTATCAACGGGCTGAACACTGAAGCTTCCTTT; CDR3aa: CSAINGLNTEASF
abundance: .; v_gene: TRBV11-2; len: 17; j_gene: TRBJ2-3; d_gene: TRBD2; CDR3nt: TGTGCCAGCATCTGGGATTATTGGCGGGGGGTAATAGATACGCAGTATTTT; CDR3aa: CASIWDYWRGVIDTQYF
abundance: .; v_gene: TRBV11-2; len: 17; j_gene: TRBJ2-6; d_gene: .; CDR3nt: TGTGCCAGCAGCCTGGACGGGGGCTACTCTGGGGCCTACGTCCTGACTTTC; CDR3aa: CASSLDGGYSGAYVLTF
abundance: .; v_gene: TRBV7-9; len: 11; j_gene: TRBJ2-3; d_gene: .; CDR3nt: TGTGCCAGCAAGACTTCAGATACACAGTATTTT; CDR3aa: CASKTSDTQYF
abundance: .; v_gene: TRBV20-1; len: 14; j_gene: TRBJ2-2; d_gene: TRBD1; CDR3nt: TGCAGTGCTAAGAACAGGGGGCGCACCGGGAAGCTGTTTTTT; CDR3aa: CSAKNRGRTGKLFF
abundance: .; v_gene: TRBV20-1; len: 11; j_gene: TRBJ2-7; d_gene: .; CDR3nt: TGCAGTGCTCCCATCCAGGTCGAGCAGTACTTC; CDR3aa: CSAPIQVEQYF
abundance: .; v_gene: TRBV20-1; len: 15; j_gene: TRBJ2-4; d_gene: TRBD2; CDR3nt: TGCAGTGCTAGTGCGGGAGGATCCGCCAAAATCATTCAGTACTTC; CDR3aa: CSASAGGSAKIIQYF